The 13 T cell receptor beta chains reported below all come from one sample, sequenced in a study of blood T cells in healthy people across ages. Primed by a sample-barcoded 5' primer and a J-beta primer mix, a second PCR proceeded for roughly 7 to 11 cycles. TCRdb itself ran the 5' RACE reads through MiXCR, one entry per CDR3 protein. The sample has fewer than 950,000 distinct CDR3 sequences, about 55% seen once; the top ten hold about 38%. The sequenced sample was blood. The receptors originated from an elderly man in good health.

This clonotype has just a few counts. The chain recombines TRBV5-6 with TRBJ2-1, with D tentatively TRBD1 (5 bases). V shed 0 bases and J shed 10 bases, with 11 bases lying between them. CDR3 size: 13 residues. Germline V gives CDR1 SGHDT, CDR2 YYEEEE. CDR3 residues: CASSLVGPAEQFF. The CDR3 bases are TGTGCCAGCAGCTTGGTGGGGCCCGCGGAGCAGTTCTTC. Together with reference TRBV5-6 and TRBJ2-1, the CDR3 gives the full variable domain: DAGVTQSPTHLIKTRGQQVTLRCSPKSGHDTVSWYQQALGQGPQFIFQYYEEEERQRGNFPDRFSGHQFPNYSSELNVNALLLGDSALYLCASSLVGPAEQFFGPGTRLTVL.

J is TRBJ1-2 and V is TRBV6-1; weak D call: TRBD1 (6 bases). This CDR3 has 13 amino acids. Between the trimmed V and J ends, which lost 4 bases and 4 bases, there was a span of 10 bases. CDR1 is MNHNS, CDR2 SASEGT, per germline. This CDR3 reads CASSVQGTYGYTF. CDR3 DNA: TGTGCCAGCAGTGTACAGGGTACCTATGGCTACACCTTC.

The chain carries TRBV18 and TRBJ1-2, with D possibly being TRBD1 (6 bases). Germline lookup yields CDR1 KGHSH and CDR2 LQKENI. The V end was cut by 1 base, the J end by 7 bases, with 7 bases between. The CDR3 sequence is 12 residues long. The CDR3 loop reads CASSPQGGGYTF. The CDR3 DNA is TGTGCCAGCTCACCACAGGGGGGTGGCTACACCTTC.

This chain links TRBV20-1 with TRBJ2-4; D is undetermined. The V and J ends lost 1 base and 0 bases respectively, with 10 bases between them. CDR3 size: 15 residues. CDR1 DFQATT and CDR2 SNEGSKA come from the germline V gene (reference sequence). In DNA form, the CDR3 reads TGCAGTGCTAGAGTCCTACCAACAGCCAAAAACATTCAGTACTTC. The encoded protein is CSARVLPTAKNIQYF.

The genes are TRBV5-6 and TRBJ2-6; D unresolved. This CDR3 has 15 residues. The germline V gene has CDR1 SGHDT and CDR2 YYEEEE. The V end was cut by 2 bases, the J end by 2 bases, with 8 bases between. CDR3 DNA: TGTGCCAGCAGCTTATGGCTACCTGGGGCCAACGTCCTGACTTTC. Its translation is CASSLWLPGANVLTF.

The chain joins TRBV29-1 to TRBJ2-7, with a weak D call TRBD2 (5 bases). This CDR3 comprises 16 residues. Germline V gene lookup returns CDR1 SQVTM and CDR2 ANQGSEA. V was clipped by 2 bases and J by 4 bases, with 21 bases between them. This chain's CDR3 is CSVEPVLASGPYEQYF. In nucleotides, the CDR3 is TGCAGCGTTGAACCTGTATTAGCGTCAGGACCGTACGAGCAGTACTTC.

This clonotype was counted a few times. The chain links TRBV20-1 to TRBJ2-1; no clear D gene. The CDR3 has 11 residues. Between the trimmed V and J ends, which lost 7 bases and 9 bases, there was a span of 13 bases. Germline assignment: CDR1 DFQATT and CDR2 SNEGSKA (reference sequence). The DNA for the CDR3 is TGCAGTGGCCGGATAGATCCTGAGCAGTTCTTC. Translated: CSGRIDPEQFF.

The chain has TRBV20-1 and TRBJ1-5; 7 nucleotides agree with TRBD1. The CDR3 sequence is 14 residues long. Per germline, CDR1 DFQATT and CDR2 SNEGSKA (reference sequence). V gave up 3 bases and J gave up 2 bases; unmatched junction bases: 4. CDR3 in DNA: TGCAGTGCTAGGAGGACAGGACGCAATCAGCCCCAGCATTTT. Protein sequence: CSARRTGRNQPQHF.

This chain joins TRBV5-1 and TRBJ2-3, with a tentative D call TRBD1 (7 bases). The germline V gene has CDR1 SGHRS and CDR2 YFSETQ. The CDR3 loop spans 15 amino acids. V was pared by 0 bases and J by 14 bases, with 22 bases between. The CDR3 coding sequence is TGCGCCAGCAGCTTGGCCCGGGGCGGGGACAGATACGCGTATTTT. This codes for CASSLARGGDRYAYF.

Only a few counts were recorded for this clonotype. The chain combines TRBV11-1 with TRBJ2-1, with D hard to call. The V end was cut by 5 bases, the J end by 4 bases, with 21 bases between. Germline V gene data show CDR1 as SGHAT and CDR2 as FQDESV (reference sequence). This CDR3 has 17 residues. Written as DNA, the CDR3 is TGTGCCAGCAGCCCAAAGCCACCCGCGACACTTTACAATGAGCAGTTCTTC. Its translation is CASSPKPPATLYNEQFF.

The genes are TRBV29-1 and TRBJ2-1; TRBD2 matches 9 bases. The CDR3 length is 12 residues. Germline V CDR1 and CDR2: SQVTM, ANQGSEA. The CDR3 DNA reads TGCAGGGCTAGCGGGACCTACAATGAGCAGTTCTTC. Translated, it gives CRASGTYNEQFF.

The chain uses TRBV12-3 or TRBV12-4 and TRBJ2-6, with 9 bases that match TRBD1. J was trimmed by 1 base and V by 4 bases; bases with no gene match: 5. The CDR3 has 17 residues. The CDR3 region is CASSYGTGRSGANVLTF. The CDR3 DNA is TGTGCCAGCAGTTATGGGACAGGGAGGTCTGGGGCCAACGTCCTGACTTTC.

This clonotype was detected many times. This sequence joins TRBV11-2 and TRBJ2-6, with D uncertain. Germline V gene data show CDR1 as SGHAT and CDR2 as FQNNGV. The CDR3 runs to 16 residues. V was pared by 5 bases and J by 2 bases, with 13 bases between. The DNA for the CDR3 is TGTGCCAGCAGCCCTTGGTCTGGTACTGGGGCCAACGTCCTGACTTTC. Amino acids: CASSPWSGTGANVLTF.